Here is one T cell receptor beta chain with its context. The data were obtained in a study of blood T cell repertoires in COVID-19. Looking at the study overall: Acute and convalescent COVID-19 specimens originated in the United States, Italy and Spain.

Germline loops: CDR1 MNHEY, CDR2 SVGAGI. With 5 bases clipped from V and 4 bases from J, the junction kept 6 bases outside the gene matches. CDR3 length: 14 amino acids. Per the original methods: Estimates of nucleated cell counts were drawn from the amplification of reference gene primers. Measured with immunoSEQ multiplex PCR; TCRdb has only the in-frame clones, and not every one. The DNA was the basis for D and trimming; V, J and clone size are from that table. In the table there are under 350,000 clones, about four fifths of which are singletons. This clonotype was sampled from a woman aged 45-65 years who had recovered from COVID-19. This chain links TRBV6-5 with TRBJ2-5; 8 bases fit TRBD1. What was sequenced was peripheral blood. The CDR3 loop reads CASSTTGVVETQYF. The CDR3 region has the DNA TGTGCCAGCAGTACGACAGGGGTAGTAGAGACCCAGTACTTC.